These 21 T cell receptor beta chains came from one sample sequenced in a study of T-cell reconstitution after alpha-beta-depleted transplantation in children. This sample's TCRbeta library carried unique molecular identifier barcodes. TCRdb reprocessed the PCR reads via MiXCR and lists one record per CDR3 protein. The table has about 420,000 distinct CDR3 sequences, about a sixth seen once. The material was PBMCs, mostly from graft donor cells, obtained 360 days after TCRalphabeta/CD19-depleted stem cell transplant. The source of these receptors is a boy younger than two who had a stem cell transplant for Wiskott-Aldrich syndrome, so the T cells may come from the graft donor.

Regarding this clonotype: The junction does not match germline at one end; this may be a read error. The chain couples TRBV20-1 to TRBJ2-1, with 7 positions matching TRBD2. Germline CDR1 DFQATT, CDR2 SNEGSKA (reference sequence). The CDR3 contains 15 residues. The CDR3 nucleotides are TGCATTGCTAGAGATCCTCTAGCGGCGGGCAATGAGCAGTTCTTC. This sequence encodes CIARDPLAAGNEQFF.

There are a few counts of this clonotype. The V call is TRBV7-9, the J call TRBJ1-2; 7 bases map to TRBD1. Germline V gene lookup returns CDR1 SEHNR and CDR2 FQNEAQ (reference sequence). V shed 6 bases and J 3 bases; nucleotides not matched to a gene: 4. This CDR3 region has 13 residues. For the CDR3, the DNA is TGTGCCAGCAGTAAGACAGGGTACTATGGCTACACCTTC. It yields the protein CASSKTGYYGYTF.

CDR3 coding DNA: TGCGCCAGCAGCCCCCGGACAGTCACGGAGACCCAGTACTTC. Its translation is CASSPRTVTETQYF. J is TRBJ2-5 and V is TRBV5-1; tentative D call: TRBD1 (6 bases). Between the trimmed V and J ends, which lost 4 bases and 5 bases, there was a span of 15 bases. The V gene's germline CDR1 is SGHRS and CDR2 YFSETQ. This CDR3 region has 14 residues.

On this clonotype: A much bigger clone sits one base away, suggesting this may be a read error. The gene calls are TRBV18 and TRBJ2-5; unclear D gene. The germline V gene encodes CDR1 KGHSH and CDR2 LQKENI. V dropped 0 bases and J dropped 3 bases, with 2 bases sitting between them. This CDR3 comprises 12 residues. The CDR3 loop reads CASSPPKETQYF. The CDR3 region has the DNA TGTGCCAGCTCACCACCGAAAGAGACCCAGTACTTC.

The V gene is TRBV5-1, the J gene TRBJ2-1, with TRBD2 identical over 9 bases. This CDR3 has 13 residues. CDR1 and CDR2 from the germline V gene are SGHRS and YFSETQ. Trimming removed 4 bases from V and 8 bases from J; junction bases left unmatched: 4. The CDR3 spells CASSGGTSHEQFF. Here the CDR3 DNA reads TGCGCCAGCAGCGGGGGGACTAGCCATGAGCAGTTCTTC.

The chain combines TRBV15 with TRBJ2-5; the D gene is possibly TRBD2 (6 bases). The V end was cut by 1 base, the J end by 1 base, with 16 bases between. Germline values: CDR1 LNHNV, CDR2 YYDKDF (reference sequence). This CDR3 has 17 residues. Here the CDR3 reads CATSRVLQGTSQETQYF. CDR3 DNA: TGTGCCACCAGCAGAGTACTACAAGGGACTTCCCAAGAGACCCAGTACTTC. Together with reference TRBV15 and TRBJ2-5, the CDR3 gives the full variable domain: DAMVIQNPRYQVTQFGKPVTLSCSQTLNHNVMYWYQQKSSQAPKLLFHYYDKDFNNEADTPDNFQSRRPNTSFCFLDIRSPGLGDTAMYLCATSRVLQGTSQETQYFGPGTRLLVL.

V is TRBV7-9 and J is TRBJ2-7; 8 bases match TRBD1. After removal of 5 bases from V and 0 bases from J, the junction contained 6 bases not matched to a gene. The CDR3 consists of 15 residues. Germline loops: CDR1 SEHNR, CDR2 FQNEAQ (reference sequence). In nucleotides, the CDR3 is TGTGCCAGCAGCAAGGGACAGGAGAGCTCCTACGAGCAGTACTTC. Translating it yields CASSKGQESSYEQYF. The full variable domain, in which reference TRBV7-9 and TRBJ2-7 provide the parts outside the CDR3, is DTGVSQNPRHKITKRGQNVTFRCDPISEHNRLYWYRQTLGQGPEFLTYFQNEAQLEKSRLLSDRFSAERPKGSFSTLEIQRTEQGDSAMYLCASSKGQESSYEQYFGPGTRLTVT.

This clonotype was seen only a few times. This chain connects TRBV11-1 to TRBJ2-7; D is unresolved. Trimming pared 1 base from V and 7 bases from J, leaving 14 bases between. CDR3 length: 14 amino acids. Germline assignment: CDR1 SGHAT and CDR2 FQDESV (reference sequence). CDR3 in DNA: TGTGCCAGCAGCTTAGGGCCTAGATCTCGGGAGCAGTACTTC. Its translation: CASSLGPRSREQYF. Variable domain in full (rest from reference TRBV11-1 and TRBJ2-7): EAEVAQSPRYKITEKSQAVAFWCDPISGHATLYWYRQILGQGPELLVQFQDESVVDDSQLPKDRFSAERLKGVDSTLKIQPAELGDSAMYLCASSLGPRSREQYFGPGTRLTVT.

This clonotype was observed at least ten times. This rearrangement joins TRBV24-1 to TRBJ2-2; 11 bases line up with TRBD1. From germline, CDR1 is KGHDR and CDR2 SFDVKD. The trim removed 6 bases at V and 4 bases at J, leaving 3 bases unmatched. This CDR3 is built from 15 residues. CDR3: CATSRGTGGTGELFF. CDR3 bases: TGTGCCACCAGTCGGGGGACAGGGGGCACCGGGGAGCTGTTTTTT.

The chain links TRBV4-1 to TRBJ2-1, with a tentative D call TRBD1 (5 bases). The CDR3 is 15 residues long. Germline V gene lookup returns CDR1 MGHRA and CDR2 YSYEKL. V was shortened by 1 base and J by 2 bases, with 9 bases between the two germline ends. CDR3 sequence reads: CASSQAQGTYNEQFF. The CDR3 DNA follows: TGCGCCAGCAGCCAAGCTCAGGGAACCTACAATGAGCAGTTCTTC.

The table lists this clonotype with a few counts. The J gene is TRBJ2-3, the V gene TRBV6-4, with 11 bases that match TRBD2. Germline CDR1 MRHNA, CDR2 SNTAGT. V lost 7 bases, J lost 9 bases, and 18 bases stayed unmatched. This CDR3 comprises 17 residues. CDR3 in amino acids: CASTHSQGLAVGGTQYF. The CDR3, as DNA: TGTGCCAGCACCCACTCCCAGGGACTAGCGGTTGGGGGGACGCAGTATTTT.

In this sample, this clonotype turned up a few times. CDR3 DNA: TGCAGTGCTAGAGATCCGGGTGGGCGAGAGACCCAGTACTTC. This codes for CSARDPGGRETQYF. The chain is built from TRBV20-1 and TRBJ2-5; D is unresolved. The CDR3 has 14 amino acids. CDR1 is DFQATT and CDR2 is SNEGSKA in the germline V gene (reference sequence). Trimming pared 0 bases from V and 4 bases from J, leaving 12 bases between.

In this sample, this clonotype turned up a few times. The chain has TRBV6-5 and TRBJ2-1, with D perhaps matching TRBD2 (5 bases). V was trimmed by 3 bases and J by 8 bases, leaving 14 bases between them. Germline CDR1 and CDR2: MNHEY and SVGAGI. The CDR3 covers 14 residues. CDR3 bases: TGTGCCAGCAGTTATATGGGCGGGTGGGATGAGCAGTTCTTC. Translated, it gives CASSYMGGWDEQFF.

This clonotype has a count of ten or more. The V call is TRBV12-3 or TRBV12-4, the J call TRBJ2-1, with 7 bases fitting TRBD2. This CDR3 has 14 amino acids. With 6 bases clipped from V and 6 bases from J, the junction kept 8 bases outside the gene matches. CDR3 protein: CASSLNGRSNEQFF. CDR3 nucleotide sequence: TGTGCCAGCAGCCTTAACGGGAGGAGCAATGAGCAGTTCTTC.

This chain connects TRBV29-1 to TRBJ2-2, with D possibly TRBD1 on 5 matching bases. Trimming took 5 bases from V and 5 from J, leaving 9 bases between them. The CDR3 sequence is 12 residues long. Germline V gene data show CDR1 as SQVTM and CDR2 as ANQGSEA. The CDR3 spells CSVNGATGELFF. CDR3 in DNA: TGCAGCGTTAATGGGGCTACCGGGGAGCTGTTTTTT.

In this sample, this clonotype turned up a few times. The rearrangement uses TRBV5-6 and TRBJ2-1; D may be TRBD2 (6 bases). CDR3 size: 18 residues. The V and J ends lost 0 bases and 3 bases respectively, with 19 bases between them. The germline gives CDR1 SGHDT, CDR2 YYEEEE. The CDR3 DNA follows: TGTGCCAGCAGCTTGGGAACCGGACTACCCCTAGTCTACAATGAGCAGTTCTTC. Protein product: CASSLGTGLPLVYNEQFF. Variable domain in full (rest from reference TRBV5-6 and TRBJ2-1): DAGVTQSPTHLIKTRGQQVTLRCSPKSGHDTVSWYQQALGQGPQFIFQYYEEEERQRGNFPDRFSGHQFPNYSSELNVNALLLGDSALYLCASSLGTGLPLVYNEQFFGPGTRLTVL.

This clonotype was observed many times. The chain couples TRBV12-3 or TRBV12-4 to TRBJ2-2; D is possibly TRBD1 (5 bases). The V and J ends lost 6 bases and 1 base respectively, with 9 bases between them. The CDR3 contains 14 residues. CDR3 DNA sequence: TGTGCCAGCAGCCCGCAGGGGAACACCGGGGAGCTGTTTTTT. It specifies CASSPQGNTGELFF.

The chain combines TRBV6-5 with TRBJ1-1, with D unclear. This CDR3 is 15 amino acids long. The germline gives CDR1 MNHEY, CDR2 SVGAGI. V shed 2 bases and J shed 0 bases, with 10 bases lying between them. The CDR3 protein is CASSYGGRMNTEAFF. The CDR3 DNA follows: TGTGCCAGCAGTTACGGCGGGAGGATGAACACTGAAGCTTTCTTT.

This clonotype has only a few counts. The chain employs TRBV7-2 and TRBJ2-4; 8 bases match TRBD2. This CDR3 is 16 amino acids long. The J segment lost 4 bases and the V segment lost 3 bases, leaving 8 bases of the junction unmatched. CDR1 and CDR2 (germline): SGHTA, FQGNSA. The CDR3 coding sequence is TGTGCCAGCAGCTTTGGATCCGGCGGGGGGAAAAACATTCAGTACTTC. Translated: CASSFGSGGGKNIQYF.

This clonotype has just a few counts. The chain uses TRBV27 and TRBJ2-7; no clear D. V was clipped by 3 bases and J by 1 base, with 16 bases between them. CDR3 length: 16 residues. Germline lookup yields CDR1 MNHEY and CDR2 SMNVEV (reference sequence). The CDR3 reads CASSFKSPTQSYEQYF. The CDR3 region has the DNA TGTGCCAGCAGTTTTAAATCCCCAACCCAATCCTACGAGCAGTACTTC.

This chain uses TRBV4-2 with TRBJ2-5; TRBD1 matches at 8 bases. Germline CDR1 reads LGHNA; CDR2 reads YNFKEQ. This CDR3 contains 15 residues. V was clipped by 4 bases and J by 3 bases; unmatched bases: 7. CDR3 in amino acids: CASSPDLTGEETQYF. Written as DNA, the CDR3 is TGTGCCAGCAGCCCCGACTTGACAGGGGAAGAGACCCAGTACTTC.